Listed below are T cell receptor beta chains from one sample, sequenced in a study of blood T cell repertoires in COVID-19. Clones were sequenced by immunoSEQ multiplex PCR, and TCRdb holds only the in-frame ones, with some missing. This sample has over 150,000 clones, with roughly 86% found just once. Sequencing was done on a sample of peripheral blood. These receptors all stem from a man between 40 and 49 years old with active or convalescent COVID-19. CDR3s include the opening cysteine and the closing phenylalanine or tryptophan. D genes are given only for firm matches. Clone size, where shown, is once, few, many, or a class for clones that have expanded.

abundance,j_gene,v_gene,d_gene,CDR3nt,CDR3aa
.,TRBJ2-3,TRBV30,.,TGTGCCTGGTCTGAAGGAGGGGGGGCATCGGATACGCAGTATTTT,CAWSEGGGASDTQYF
.,TRBJ2-5,TRBV5-4,TRBD2,TGTGCCAGCAGCTTATCTAGCGGGGGGGGAGAGACCCAGTACTTC,CASSLSSGGGETQYF
.,TRBJ1-5,TRBV6-5,.,TGTGCCAGCAGCCCCCTGTATCAGCCCCAGCATTTT,CASSPLYQPQHF
.,TRBJ1-6,TRBV20-1,.,TGCAGTGCTAGTGCCCAAATAGATTATAATTCACCCCTCCACTTT,CSASAQIDYNSPLHF
.,TRBJ1-4,TRBV4-1,.,TGCGCCAGCAGCCCAGGATCCACTAATGAAAAACTGTTTTTT,CASSPGSTNEKLFF
.,TRBJ2-3,TRBV18,TRBD2,TGTGCCAGCTCACCCGAGAGCGGGGGGGTACCGAATACGCAGTATTTT,CASSPESGGVPNTQYF
.,TRBJ2-1,TRBV3-1/TRBV3-2,TRBD1,TGTGCCAGCAGCTTGACAGGGTCCTACAATGAGCAGTTCTTC,CASSLTGSYNEQFF
.,TRBJ2-3,TRBV24-1,TRBD2,TGTGCCACCAGTGATCCGGGGGGGGATCAAGATACGCAGTATTTT,CATSDPGGDQDTQYF
.,TRBJ2-7,TRBV30,.,TGTGCCTGGAGTACGCGGGACGGGTTCTCCTACGAGCAGTACTTC,CAWSTRDGFSYEQYF
.,TRBJ1-2,TRBV5-6,TRBD1,TGTGCCAGCAGCTTGGGGACAGGGGCTGGCTACACCTTC,CASSLGTGAGYTF
.,TRBJ2-7,TRBV7-2,TRBD2,TGTGCCAGCAGCTCGATAGCGGGCTACGAGCAGTACTTC,CASSSIAGYEQYF
.,TRBJ1-2,TRBV11-2,.,TGTGCCAGCAGCTTAGGTATCTATGGCTACACCTTC,CASSLGIYGYTF
.,TRBJ2-4,TRBV2,.,TGTGCCAGCACCAGGATAGCCAAAAACATTCAGTACTTC,CASTRIAKNIQYF
.,TRBJ2-7,TRBV7-8,.,TGTGCCAGCAGCTTACGGGGACTCAATCACGCCGACGAGCAGTACTTC,CASSLRGLNHADEQYF
.,TRBJ2-5,TRBV2,.,TGTGCCAGCAGTGAAGCGCCCGCCTCTGCGTACCAAGAGACCCAGTACTTC,CASSEAPASAYQETQYF
.,TRBJ1-2,TRBV7-9,TRBD1,TGTGCCAGCAGCAACCCGGACAGGGGAGACTACACCTTC,CASSNPDRGDYTF
.,TRBJ1-2,TRBV28,.,TGTGCCAGCAGTTTACCCCTCCTGGGGGGGGCGCGTGGCTACACCTTC,CASSLPLLGGARGYTF
once,TRBJ2-3,TRBV2,TRBD2,TGTGCCAGCGGTGCTCCTAGCGGACTCACAGATACGCAGTATTTT,CASGAPSGLTDTQYF
.,TRBJ2-3,TRBV2,.,TGTGCCAGCAGTGAAGTGGGGGCCCCAGATACGCAGTATTTT,CASSEVGAPDTQYF
.,TRBJ2-1,TRBV7-2,.,TGTTTGGCGGGCTCCTCAAGCTCCTACAATGAGCAGTTCTTC,CLAGSSSSYNEQFF
once,TRBJ2-7,TRBV6-2/TRBV6-3,.,TGTGCCAGCAGTTATCTCAGATCCTACGAGCAGTACTTC,CASSYLRSYEQYF
.,TRBJ2-1,TRBV7-2,.,TGTGCCAGCAGCTTAGACCGGGGACAACACAATGAGCAGTTCTTC,CASSLDRGQHNEQFF
.,TRBJ2-5,TRBV3-1/TRBV3-2,TRBD2,TGTGCCAGCAGCCAAGATCCGGGGACTAGTGGCCCCGGAGGGACCCAGTACTTC,CASSQDPGTSGPGGTQYF
.,TRBJ1-1,TRBV6-1,.,TGTGCCAGCAGTGAAAGAGTGAACACTGAAGCTTTCTTT,CASSERVNTEAFF
.,TRBJ1-4,TRBV7-2,TRBD1,TGTGCCAGCCGGGGACAGAGTAATGAAAAACTGTTTTTT,CASRGQSNEKLFF
once,TRBJ2-3,TRBV9,TRBD2,TGTGCCAGCAGCGGTGCCGGGGGGGCTACAGATACGCAGTATTTT,CASSGAGGATDTQYF
once,TRBJ2-7,TRBV18,TRBD1,TGTGCCAGCTCACCCCAAGGGCAGGGACAGGGAGAGCAGTACTTC,CASSPQGQGQGEQYF
.,TRBJ1-1,TRBV4-2,TRBD1,TGTGCCAGCAGCCAAGAACGGTTAGGACAGGGAAGGGACACTGAAGCTTTCTTT,CASSQERLGQGRDTEAFF
.,TRBJ2-7,TRBV2,.,TGTGCCAGCAGTGAACCGGGGGCCTACGAGCAGTACTTC,CASSEPGAYEQYF
.,TRBJ1-2,TRBV5-1,TRBD1,TGCGCCAGCAGCTTGGGGTCAGGGGGTGACTATGGCTACACCTTC,CASSLGSGGDYGYTF
few,TRBJ1-6,TRBV28,.,TGTGCCAGCAGTATCTCGGGACAAGGCGATTCACCCCTCCACTTT,CASSISGQGDSPLHF
.,TRBJ2-1,TRBV5-1,TRBD1,TGCGCCACCTTTTCCGGGACAGGGGGCAATGAGCAGTTCTTC,CATFSGTGGNEQFF
.,TRBJ2-1,TRBV19,TRBD2,TGTGCCAGTAGTATTGATAGCGGGGGACCTTACAATGAGCAGTTCTTC,CASSIDSGGPYNEQFF
once,TRBJ2-3,TRBV5-5,.,TGTGCCAGCAGCCGGGAGTCCACTACGCAGTATTTT,CASSRESTTQYF
.,TRBJ2-5,TRBV30,.,TGTGCCTGGAGTTCGGGCCGGGGTTTTTTGGCCCAGTACTTC,CAWSSGRGFLAQYF
.,TRBJ1-4,TRBV29-1,.,TGCAGCGCGAATACCGGCAGGGATGAAAAACTGTTTTTT,CSANTGRDEKLFF
.,TRBJ2-7,TRBV29-1,TRBD1,TGCAGCGTTGATCTGGACAGGGGGTACGGGCAGTACTTC,CSVDLDRGYGQYF
.,TRBJ1-2,TRBV12-3/TRBV12-4,.,TGTGCCAGCAGTCCCTTGAGTTGGGGCTACACCTTC,CASSPLSWGYTF
.,TRBJ1-1,TRBV5-1,.,TGCGCCAGCAGCTTGGTACAGGAGGGTTGGCCTGAAGCTTTCTTT,CASSLVQEGWPEAFF
.,TRBJ2-1,TRBV2,.,TGTGCCAGTGGGAAGGAGGTCTCCTACAATGAGCAGTTCTTC,CASGKEVSYNEQFF
.,TRBJ1-5,TRBV12-5,TRBD1,TGTGCTAGTGGTTTGAAGACAGGGGATCTCGGTCAGCCCCAGCATTTT,CASGLKTGDLGQPQHF
few,TRBJ2-2,TRBV9,.,TGTGCCAGCAGCGTAGTGGCTAGCCACACTTCGAACACCGGGGAGCTGTTTTTT,CASSVVASHTSNTGELFF
.,TRBJ2-7,TRBV11-2,.,TGTGCCAGCAGCCTCGACACCCCCTACGAGCAGTACTTC,CASSLDTPYEQYF
.,TRBJ2-2,TRBV11-2,.,TGTGCCAGCAGGCCTTGGGGCAGGGGCTTATCCGGGGAGCTGTTTTTT,CASRPWGRGLSGELFF
.,TRBJ2-3,TRBV28,.,TGTGCCAGCAGTTTCTCGGGGGTTAGGGCAGATACGCAGTATTTT,CASSFSGVRADTQYF
.,TRBJ1-5,TRBV5-1,TRBD1,TGCGCCAGCAGCTTGGGACAGGGAGAGGGCCAGCCCCAGCATTTT,CASSLGQGEGQPQHF
.,TRBJ1-6,TRBV23-1,.,TGCGCCAGCAGTCGGGAAACAGGAAATTCACCCCTCCACTTT,CASSRETGNSPLHF
few,TRBJ1-6,TRBV29-1,.,TGCAGCGCAGGGGAATCTTATAATTCACCCCTCCACTTT,CSAGESYNSPLHF
.,TRBJ2-1,TRBV6-4,TRBD2,TGTGCCAGCAGTGACTCGAGAGGGCGGGGGGGCCGCTACAATGAGCAGTTCTTC,CASSDSRGRGGRYNEQFF
.,TRBJ1-5,TRBV6-6,.,TGTGCCAGCAGTTTACTGACGGAGGATCAGCCCCAGCATTTT,CASSLLTEDQPQHF
.,TRBJ1-6,TRBV9,.,TGTGCCAGCACTCAGGGGCCCAATTCACCCCTCCACTTT,CASTQGPNSPLHF
.,TRBJ1-4,TRBV19,.,TGTGCCAGTAGTGTACAACAGGGTGTAAAGATACGCGAGGAAAAACTGTTTTTT,CASSVQQGVKIREEKLFF
.,TRBJ1-1,TRBV9,.,TGTGCCAGCAGCATTGACAACGTGAACACTGAAGCTTTCTTT,CASSIDNVNTEAFF
.,TRBJ2-1,TRBV5-4,TRBD1,TGTGCCAGCAGCGGAGGACAGGGGTTCTACAATGAGCAGTTCTTC,CASSGGQGFYNEQFF